These 27 T cell receptor beta chains were sequenced from one sample in a study of blood T cell repertoires in COVID-19 (dated by TCRdb to about 2020). The library was built by means of the immunoSEQ multiplex PCR assay. This immuneACCESS table, as held by TCRdb, lists in-frame sequences with V and J called but not all clones. Of the missing ones, under half trace to an unresolved V gene in checked studies; the others have no known cause. This sample lists 270,000 or so clones; more than 70% were detected once. Roughly 3.1% of the sample belongs to the ten largest clones. Sequenced sample: peripheral blood. The receptors here all came from a young woman with acute or convalescent COVID-19.

This chain links TRBV4-3 with TRBJ2-4, with 16 bases identical to TRBD2. Germline V gives CDR1 LGHNA, CDR2 YSLEER. The CDR3 runs to 19 residues. Germline trimming cut 0 bases from V and 4 bases from J; bases unmatched to any gene: 6. In DNA form, the CDR3 reads TGCGCCAGCAGCCAAGAGGGACTAGCGGGAGGGGGCTTGAAAAACATTCAGTACTTC. It is translated as CASSQEGLAGGGLKNIQYF.

This clone was detected only once. The chain uses TRBV10-2 and TRBJ1-6; 8 bases agree with TRBD1. The trim removed 2 bases at V and 9 bases at J, leaving 3 bases unmatched. This CDR3 region has 14 residues. In germline, CDR1 is WSHSY, CDR2 SAAADI. In nucleotides, the CDR3 is TGCGCCAGCAGTGAGACAGGGGGGAGTTCACCCCTCCACTTT. This gives the protein CASSETGGSSPLHF.

This chain joins TRBV6-5 and TRBJ2-5, with D possibly TRBD2 on 5 matching bases. This CDR3 spans 15 amino acids. The V gene lost 3 bases and the J gene lost 5 bases, with 16 bases spanning the gap. CDR1 and CDR2 (germline): MNHEY, SVGAGI. In DNA, the CDR3 is TGTGCCAGCAGTTATGGTCCACTAGGGTCGGAGACCCAGTACTTC. Residues: CASSYGPLGSETQYF.

This clone occurred a few times. The CDR3: CASSHRTGGPTEAFF. CDR3 nucleotide sequence: TGCGCCAGCAGCCACCGGACAGGGGGCCCCACTGAAGCTTTCTTT. The gene calls are TRBV5-1 and TRBJ1-1; 11 bases align to TRBD1. Germline V gene lookup returns CDR1 SGHRS and CDR2 YFSETQ. CDR3 length: 15 amino acids. V lost 4 bases to trimming and J lost 4 bases; unmatched junction nucleotides: 6.

This chain connects TRBV5-1 to TRBJ2-3; 7 bases line up with TRBD2. V lost 0 bases and J lost 2; bases outside the gene matches: 9. CDR3 length equals 17 residues. Germline CDR1 SGHRS, CDR2 YFSETQ. DNA for the CDR3: TGCGCCAGCAGCTTGGCCGTGGCGGGGGAGAACACAGATACGCAGTATTTT. Translated: CASSLAVAGENTDTQYF.

The chain employs TRBV9 and TRBJ1-6; no clear D. The ends were cut back, 0 bases at V and 0 bases at J, with 7 bases in the middle. Germline V gives CDR1 SGDLS, CDR2 YYNGEE. The CDR3 contains 16 residues. In DNA form, the CDR3 reads TGTGCCAGCAGCGTAGAAGTGAGCTCCTATAATTCACCCCTCCACTTT. It specifies CASSVEVSSYNSPLHF.

The chain links TRBV9 to TRBJ2-4; 9 bases agree with TRBD1. V lost 4 bases, J lost 1 base, and 9 bases stayed unmatched. Germline values: CDR1 SGDLS, CDR2 YYNGEE. This CDR3 contains 17 residues. CDR3 DNA: TGTGCCAGCAGCCCCCTTCCCGGGACAGGGGCCAAAAACATTCAGTACTTC. Translation: CASSPLPGTGAKNIQYF.

V usage is TRBV11-2 and J usage is TRBJ1-3, with a weak D call TRBD1 (5 bases). Germline V CDR1 and CDR2: SGHAT, FQNNGV. This CDR3 has 17 residues. Between the trimmed V and J ends, which lost 5 bases and 3 bases, there was a span of 20 bases. In DNA, the CDR3 is TGTGCCAGCAGCCCGGACATCCGGACATCCAGTGGAAACACCATATATTTT. It translates to CASSPDIRTSSGNTIYF.

This clone was seen only a few times. CDR3 residues: CASSFQTGPTEAFF. CDR3 sequence (DNA): TGCGCCAGCAGCTTCCAGACAGGGCCCACTGAAGCTTTCTTT. The chain uses TRBV5-1 and TRBJ1-1; TRBD1 matches at 7 bases. CDR1 is SGHRS, CDR2 YFSETQ, per germline. V shed 2 bases and J 4 bases; nucleotides not matched to a gene: 5. This CDR3 is built from 14 residues.

This chain uses TRBV5-1 with TRBJ1-2, with 9 bases fitting TRBD1. The CDR3 length is 16 residues. Trimming took 2 bases from V and 1 from J; bases not matched to a gene: 6. Per the germline V gene, CDR1 is SGHRS and CDR2 is YFSETQ. CDR3 protein: CASSLGTGSFNYGYTF. Written as DNA, the CDR3 is TGCGCCAGCAGCTTAGGGACAGGGTCTTTTAACTATGGCTACACCTTC.

This clone was seen just once. The chain joins TRBV7-9 to TRBJ2-7; 7 nucleotides agree with TRBD2. CDR3 size: 12 residues. V lost 6 bases, J lost 5 bases, and 4 bases stayed unmatched. CDR1 is SEHNR, CDR2 FQNEAQ, per germline (reference sequence). CDR3 sequence reads: CASRMGGDEQYF. The CDR3 nucleotides read TGTGCCAGCAGGATGGGAGGGGACGAGCAGTACTTC.

V usage is TRBV6-2 or TRBV6-3 and J usage is TRBJ1-2; a possible D gene is TRBD1 (6 bases). The V end lost 0 bases, the J end lost 3 bases, and 11 bases lay between the germline ends. In germline, CDR1 is MNHEY, CDR2 SVGEGT. The CDR3 has 15 amino acids. This CDR3 reads CASSYSGAGHYGYTF. CDR3 DNA sequence: TGTGCCAGCAGTTACTCGGGGGCCGGCCACTATGGCTACACCTTC.

This clone was observed a single time. The gene calls are TRBV7-6 and TRBJ2-1; a weak D match, TRBD1 (6 bases). The CDR3 loop spans 15 amino acids. Germline V lookup: CDR1 SGHVS, CDR2 FNYEAQ. Trimming cost V 4 bases and J 5 bases, with 15 bases left between them. CDR3 in amino acids: CASSSHGTPDNEQFF. CDR3 DNA: TGTGCCAGCAGCTCGCACGGGACACCAGACAATGAGCAGTTCTTC.

The J gene is TRBJ2-2, the V gene TRBV5-4; D not resolved. Germline CDR1 is SGHNT and CDR2 is YYREEE (reference sequence). There are 13 residues in the CDR3. Trimming shortened V by 3 bases and J by 7 bases, and 10 bases separated the two germline ends. CDR3 nucleotides: TGTGCCAGCAGCTCACCTGTCTACGGGGAGCTGTTTTTT. Its translation: CASSSPVYGELFF.

The V and J genes are TRBV10-3 and TRBJ1-6; perhaps TRBD1 as D (6 bases). The CDR3 runs 14 residues. Germline assignment: CDR1 ENHRY and CDR2 SYGVKD. Trimming cost V 6 bases and J 9 bases, with 15 bases left between them. CDR3 sequence reads: CAISAGTSASPLHF. In nucleotides, the CDR3 is TGTGCCATCAGCGCCGGGACATCGGCTTCACCCCTCCACTTT.

The chain employs TRBV6-5 and TRBJ1-6; a possible D gene is TRBD1 (5 bases). Germline-derived CDR1 and CDR2 are MNHEY and SVGAGI. V was cut by 2 bases and J by 0 bases, with 8 bases left in between. The CDR3 runs to 16 residues. This CDR3 reads CASSYDSSSYNSPLHF. The DNA of the CDR3 is TGTGCCAGCAGTTACGACAGCAGCTCCTATAATTCACCCCTCCACTTT.

Details on this clone: Other DNA sequences in this sample translate to the same CDR3. The rearrangement joins TRBV5-1 to TRBJ1-4; D may be TRBD1 (5 bases). The V end lost 0 bases, the J end lost 5 bases, and 8 bases lay between the germline ends. This CDR3 has 14 amino acids. The germline CDR1 and CDR2 sequences are SGHRS and YFSETQ. CDR3 residues: CASSLGQGNEKLFF. Written as DNA, the CDR3 is TGCGCCAGCAGCTTGGGTCAGGGAAATGAAAAACTGTTTTTT.

This clone has a handful of counts. The genes are TRBV10-3 and TRBJ2-7; no clear D gene. This CDR3 has 13 amino acids. CDR1 and CDR2 (germline): ENHRY, SYGVKD. Between the trimmed V and J ends, which lost 0 bases and 4 bases, there was a span of 7 bases. DNA of the CDR3: TGTGCCATCAGTGAGTCGAGCAAATACGAGCAGTACTTC. Translated, it gives CAISESSKYEQYF.

CDR3 region: CASSYTTDPNLYGYTF. In DNA form, the CDR3 reads TGTGCCAGCAGTTACACGACAGATCCCAATCTCTATGGCTACACCTTC. This chain connects TRBV6-5 to TRBJ1-2; maybe TRBD1 (5 bases). V was cut by 2 bases and J by 4 bases, with 17 bases left in between. Germline V gives CDR1 MNHEY, CDR2 SVGAGI. This CDR3 is built from 16 residues.

This chain joins TRBV4-3 and TRBJ2-3, with unresolved D. Trimming took 2 bases from V and 4 from J, leaving 7 bases between them. Germline V gives CDR1 LGHNA, CDR2 YSLEER. CDR3 size: 13 residues. This CDR3 reads CASSQLVSDTQYF. DNA of the CDR3: TGCGCCAGCAGCCAATTAGTCTCAGATACGCAGTATTTT.

J is TRBJ2-1 and V is TRBV27; D might be TRBD2 (5 bases). The germline V gene encodes CDR1 MNHEY and CDR2 SMNVEV (reference sequence). The CDR3 extends over 14 amino acids. Trimming stripped 5 bases from V and 6 bases from J, with 14 bases between. DNA for the CDR3: TGTGCCAGCAGTAGGGAAGCGGCCTCCAATGAGCAGTTCTTC. It is translated as CASSREAASNEQFF.

The rearrangement links TRBV28 to TRBJ1-6; 7 bases match TRBD1. The CDR3 totals 14 residues. The V segment lost 5 bases and the J segment 7 bases; nucleotides outside the gene matches: 5. The germline V gene encodes CDR1 MDHEN and CDR2 SYDVKM. In nucleotides, the CDR3 is TGTGCCAGCAGTACGACAGGGCAGAATTCACCCCTCCACTTT. Amino acid sequence: CASSTTGQNSPLHF.

The chain joins TRBV2 to TRBJ2-1, with 7 bases identical to TRBD2. The CDR3 extends over 14 amino acids. CDR1 SNHLY and CDR2 FYNNEI come from the germline V gene. The V and J ends lost 2 bases and 4 bases, in that order; junction bases with no gene match: 2. The CDR3 sequence: CASSELAEYNEQFF. CDR3 DNA sequence: TGTGCCAGCAGTGAACTAGCGGAGTACAATGAGCAGTTCTTC.

This clone was seen just once. The gene calls are TRBV7-2 and TRBJ2-3, with 7 bases fitting TRBD2. This CDR3 contains 15 residues. V lost 2 bases, J lost 5 bases, and 7 bases stayed unmatched. Germline CDR1 is SGHTA and CDR2 is FQGNSA. The CDR3 loop is CASSLTAGVLDTQYF. CDR3 in DNA: TGTGCCAGCAGCTTAACGGCGGGAGTGTTAGATACGCAGTATTTT.

The rearrangement joins TRBV29-1 to TRBJ2-1; D not resolved. The germline V and J ends were trimmed by 1 base and 6 bases, with 10 bases remaining between them. The CDR3 consists of 13 residues. Germline V gives CDR1 SQVTM, CDR2 ANQGSEA. CDR3 sequence: CSVEGRSSNEQFF. Written as DNA, the CDR3 is TGCAGCGTTGAAGGACGGAGCAGCAATGAGCAGTTCTTC.

This chain joins TRBV6-2 or TRBV6-3 and TRBJ2-1; 8 bases agree with TRBD2. V trimming: 2 bases; J trimming: 0 bases; junction bases outside the gene matches: 0. Germline assignment: CDR1 MNHEY and CDR2 SVGEGT. The CDR3 runs to 15 residues. The CDR3 sequence: CASSYTSGSYNEQFF. Written as DNA, the CDR3 is TGTGCCAGCAGTTACACTAGCGGCTCCTACAATGAGCAGTTCTTC.

This rearrangement joins TRBV27 to TRBJ1-2; TRBD1 is a possible D gene (6 bases). The ends were cut back, 0 bases at V and 4 bases at J, with 18 bases in the middle. The CDR3 contains 17 residues. Germline lookup yields CDR1 MNHEY and CDR2 SMNVEV (reference sequence). This CDR3 reads CASSLSTDRRRFYGYTF. In DNA form, the CDR3 reads TGTGCCAGCAGTTTATCCACCGACAGGCGGCGGTTCTATGGCTACACCTTC.